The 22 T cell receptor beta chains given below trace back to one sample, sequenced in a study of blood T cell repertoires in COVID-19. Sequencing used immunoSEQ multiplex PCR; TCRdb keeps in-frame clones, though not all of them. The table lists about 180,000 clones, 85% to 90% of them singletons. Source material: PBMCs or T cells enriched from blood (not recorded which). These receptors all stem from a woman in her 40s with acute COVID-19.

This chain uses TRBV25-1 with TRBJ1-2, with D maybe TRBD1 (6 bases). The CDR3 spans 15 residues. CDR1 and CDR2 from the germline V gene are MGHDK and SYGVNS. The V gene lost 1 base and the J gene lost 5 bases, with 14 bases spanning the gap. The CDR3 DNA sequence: TGTGCCAGCAGTGAATCACGACAGGATGTGTATGGCTACACCTTC. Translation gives CASSESRQDVYGYTF.

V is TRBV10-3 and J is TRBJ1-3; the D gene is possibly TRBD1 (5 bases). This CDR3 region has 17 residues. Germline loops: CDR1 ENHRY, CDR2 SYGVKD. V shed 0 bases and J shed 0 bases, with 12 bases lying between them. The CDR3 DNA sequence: TGTGCCATCAGTGAGTCGGAATCAGGGCACTCTGGAAACACCATATATTTT. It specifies CAISESESGHSGNTIYF.

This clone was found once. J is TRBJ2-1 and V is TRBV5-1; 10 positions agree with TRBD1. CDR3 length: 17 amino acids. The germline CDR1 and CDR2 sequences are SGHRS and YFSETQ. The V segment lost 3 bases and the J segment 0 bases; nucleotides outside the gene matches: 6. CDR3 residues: CASSSGTGESSYNEQFF. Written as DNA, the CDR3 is TGCGCCAGCAGCTCCGGGACAGGGGAAAGCTCCTACAATGAGCAGTTCTTC.

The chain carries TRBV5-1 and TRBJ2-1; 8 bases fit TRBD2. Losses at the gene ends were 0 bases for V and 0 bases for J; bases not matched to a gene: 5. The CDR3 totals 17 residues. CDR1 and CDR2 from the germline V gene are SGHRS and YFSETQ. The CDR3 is CASSLAWLAGSYNEQFF. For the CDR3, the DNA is TGCGCCAGCAGCTTGGCCTGGCTAGCGGGCTCCTACAATGAGCAGTTCTTC.

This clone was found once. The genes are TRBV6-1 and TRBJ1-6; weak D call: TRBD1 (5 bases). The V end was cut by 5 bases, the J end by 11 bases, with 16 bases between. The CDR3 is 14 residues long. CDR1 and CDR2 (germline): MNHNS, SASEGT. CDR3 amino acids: CASSYSGEVPPLHF. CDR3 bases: TGTGCCAGCAGTTATTCGGGGGAGGTTCCACCCCTCCACTTT.

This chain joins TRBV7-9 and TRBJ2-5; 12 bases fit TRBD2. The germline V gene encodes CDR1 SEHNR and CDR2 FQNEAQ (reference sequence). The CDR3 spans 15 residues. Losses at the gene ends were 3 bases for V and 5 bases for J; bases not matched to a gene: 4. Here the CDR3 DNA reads TGTGCCAGCAGCTTGACTAGCGGGAGAGGTGAGACCCAGTACTTC. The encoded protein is CASSLTSGRGETQYF.

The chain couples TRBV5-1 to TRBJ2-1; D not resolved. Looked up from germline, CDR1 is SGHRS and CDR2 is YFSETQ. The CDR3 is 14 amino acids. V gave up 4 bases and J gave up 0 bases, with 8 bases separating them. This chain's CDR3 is CASSEQVSYNEQFF. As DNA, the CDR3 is TGCGCCAGCAGCGAGCAAGTCTCCTACAATGAGCAGTTCTTC.

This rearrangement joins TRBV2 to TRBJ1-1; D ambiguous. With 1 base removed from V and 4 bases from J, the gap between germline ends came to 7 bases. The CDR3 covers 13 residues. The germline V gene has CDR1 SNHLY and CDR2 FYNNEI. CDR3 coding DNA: TGTGCCAGCAGTGAAGGGTACGGCACTGAAGCTTTCTTT. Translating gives CASSEGYGTEAFF. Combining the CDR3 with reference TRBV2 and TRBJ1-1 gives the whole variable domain EPEVTQTPSHQVTQMGQEVILRCVPISNHLYFYWYRQILGQKVEFLVSFYNNEISEKSEIFDDQFSVERPDGSNFTLKIRSTKLEDSAMYFCASSEGYGTEAFFGQGTRLTVV.

CDR3 region: CASRQAWLGGQFF. The CDR3 coding sequence is TGTGCCAGCAGGCAAGCGTGGCTCGGAGGGCAGTTCTTC. The chain couples TRBV2 to TRBJ2-1, with D possibly TRBD2 on 5 matching bases. Germline values: CDR1 SNHLY, CDR2 FYNNEI. The CDR3 contains 13 residues. Trimming left V 6 bases short and J 12 bases short, with 18 bases between.

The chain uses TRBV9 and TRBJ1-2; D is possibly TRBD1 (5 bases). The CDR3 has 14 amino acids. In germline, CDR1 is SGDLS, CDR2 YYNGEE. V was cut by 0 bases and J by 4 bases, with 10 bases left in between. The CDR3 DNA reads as TGTGCCAGCAGCGTAGTGGGCGGGGCCTATGGCTACACCTTC. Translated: CASSVVGGAYGYTF. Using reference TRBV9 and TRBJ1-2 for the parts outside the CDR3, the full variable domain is DSGVTQTPKHLITATGQRVTLRCSPRSGDLSVYWYQQSLDQGLQFLIQYYNGEERAKGNILERFSAQQFPDLHSELNLSSLELGDSALYFCASSVVGGAYGYTFGSGTRLTVV.

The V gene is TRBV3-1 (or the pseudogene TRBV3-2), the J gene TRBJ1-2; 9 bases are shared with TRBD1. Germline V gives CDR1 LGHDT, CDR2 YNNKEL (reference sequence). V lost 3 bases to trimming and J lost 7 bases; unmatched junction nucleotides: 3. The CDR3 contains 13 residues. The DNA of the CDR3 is TGTGCCAGCAGCCAGGGACAGGGAAGTGGCTACACCTTC. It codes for CASSQGQGSGYTF.

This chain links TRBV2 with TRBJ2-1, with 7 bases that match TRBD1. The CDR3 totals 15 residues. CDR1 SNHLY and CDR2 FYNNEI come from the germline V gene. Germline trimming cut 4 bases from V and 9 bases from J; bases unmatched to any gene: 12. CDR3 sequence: CASSAMSGGYREQFF. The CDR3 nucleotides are TGTGCCAGCAGTGCTATGTCAGGGGGATACCGTGAGCAGTTCTTC.

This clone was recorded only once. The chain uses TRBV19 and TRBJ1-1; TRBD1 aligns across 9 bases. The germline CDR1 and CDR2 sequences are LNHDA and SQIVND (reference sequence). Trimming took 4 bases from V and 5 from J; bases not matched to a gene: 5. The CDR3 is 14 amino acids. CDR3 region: CASSTTGGGTEAFF. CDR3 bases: TGTGCCAGTAGTACGACAGGGGGTGGGACTGAAGCTTTCTTT. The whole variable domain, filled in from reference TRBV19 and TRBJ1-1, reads DGGITQSPKYLFRKEGQNVTLSCEQNLNHDAMYWYRQDPGQGLRLIYYSQIVNDFQKGDIAEGYSVSREKKESFPLTVTSAQKNPTAFYLCASSTTGGGTEAFFGQGTRLTVV.

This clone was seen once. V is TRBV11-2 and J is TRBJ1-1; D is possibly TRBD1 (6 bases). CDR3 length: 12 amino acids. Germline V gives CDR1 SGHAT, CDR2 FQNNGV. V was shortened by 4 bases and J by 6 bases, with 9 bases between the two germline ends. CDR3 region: CASSSQGSEAFF. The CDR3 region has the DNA TGTGCCAGCAGCTCGCAGGGGTCTGAAGCTTTCTTT.

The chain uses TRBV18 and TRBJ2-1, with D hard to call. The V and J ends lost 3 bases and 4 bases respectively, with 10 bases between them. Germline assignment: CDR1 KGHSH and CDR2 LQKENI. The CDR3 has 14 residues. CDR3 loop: CASSPARIYNEQFF. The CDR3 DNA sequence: TGTGCCAGCTCACCGGCTAGGATTTACAATGAGCAGTTCTTC.

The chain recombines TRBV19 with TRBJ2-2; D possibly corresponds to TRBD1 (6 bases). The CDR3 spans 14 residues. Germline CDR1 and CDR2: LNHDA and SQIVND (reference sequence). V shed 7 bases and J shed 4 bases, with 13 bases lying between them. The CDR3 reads CASIAQGLTGELFF. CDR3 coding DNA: TGTGCCAGTATCGCGCAGGGGCTCACCGGGGAGCTGTTTTTT.

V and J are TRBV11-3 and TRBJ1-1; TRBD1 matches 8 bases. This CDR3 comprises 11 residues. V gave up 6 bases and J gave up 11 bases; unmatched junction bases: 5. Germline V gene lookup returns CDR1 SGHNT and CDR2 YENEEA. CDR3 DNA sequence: TGTGCCAGCAGTACAGGGACAGGCGCTTTCTTT. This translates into CASSTGTGAFF.

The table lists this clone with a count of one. The CDR3 spells CASSQREDRSAYEQYF. CDR3 sequence (DNA): TGTGCCAGCAGCCAGAGGGAGGACAGGAGTGCCTACGAGCAGTACTTC. The chain uses TRBV4-2 and TRBJ2-7; TRBD1 is a possible D gene (7 bases). This CDR3 contains 16 residues. Looked up from germline, CDR1 is LGHNA and CDR2 is YNFKEQ. Trimming left V 3 bases short and J 2 bases short, with 17 bases between.

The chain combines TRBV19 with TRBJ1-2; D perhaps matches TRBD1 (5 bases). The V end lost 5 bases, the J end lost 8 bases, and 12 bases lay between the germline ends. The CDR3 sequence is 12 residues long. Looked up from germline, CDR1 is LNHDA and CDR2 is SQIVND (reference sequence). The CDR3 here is CASSPREGGYTF. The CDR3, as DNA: TGTGCCAGTAGTCCCAGGGAGGGAGGCTACACCTTC.

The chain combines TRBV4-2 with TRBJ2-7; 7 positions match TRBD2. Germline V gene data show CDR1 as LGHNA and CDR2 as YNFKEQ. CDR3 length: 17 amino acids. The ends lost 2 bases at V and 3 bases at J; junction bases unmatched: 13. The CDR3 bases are TGTGCCAGCAGCCAACCAGGACTAGGGCGGGGATACTACGAGCAGTACTTC. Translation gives CASSQPGLGRGYYEQYF.

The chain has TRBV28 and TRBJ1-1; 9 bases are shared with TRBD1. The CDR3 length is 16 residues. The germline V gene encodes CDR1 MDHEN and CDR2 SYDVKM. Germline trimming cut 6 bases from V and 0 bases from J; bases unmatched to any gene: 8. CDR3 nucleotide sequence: TGTGCCAGCAGCCAGACAGGGGGGATAATGAACACTGAAGCTTTCTTT. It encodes CASSQTGGIMNTEAFF.

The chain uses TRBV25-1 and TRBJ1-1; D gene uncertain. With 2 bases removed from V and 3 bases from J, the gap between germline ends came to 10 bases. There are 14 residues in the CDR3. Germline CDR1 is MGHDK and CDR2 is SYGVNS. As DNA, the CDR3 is TGTGCCAGCAGTGAAACAGCATGGGACACTGAAGCTTTCTTT. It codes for CASSETAWDTEAFF.